The clone carrying this T cell receptor beta chain was found a few times. Trimming took 2 bases from V and 4 from J; bases not matched to a gene: 7. The CDR3 spans 15 residues. CDR1 DFQATT and CDR2 SNEGSKA come from the germline V gene (reference sequence). Unique molecular identifiers were incorporated into the prepared TCRbeta library. In TCRdb, the PCR reads were re-called with MiXCR into one record per CDR3 protein. The table includes over 400,000 distinct CDR3 sequences, 12% detected once. The data derive from a study of T-cell reconstitution after alpha-beta-depleted transplantation in children.

The chain links TRBV20-1 to TRBJ2-7; TRBD2 matches 11 bases. The source material was PBMCs from the stem cell graft donor, sampled from the stem cell graft. The TCR comes from a human donor who donated a stem cell graft to a child with combined immunodeficiency. In nucleotides, the CDR3 is TGCAGTGCTAGATCCCTTAGCGGGGGGGATTACGAGCAGTACTTC. It encodes CSARSLSGGDYEQYF.